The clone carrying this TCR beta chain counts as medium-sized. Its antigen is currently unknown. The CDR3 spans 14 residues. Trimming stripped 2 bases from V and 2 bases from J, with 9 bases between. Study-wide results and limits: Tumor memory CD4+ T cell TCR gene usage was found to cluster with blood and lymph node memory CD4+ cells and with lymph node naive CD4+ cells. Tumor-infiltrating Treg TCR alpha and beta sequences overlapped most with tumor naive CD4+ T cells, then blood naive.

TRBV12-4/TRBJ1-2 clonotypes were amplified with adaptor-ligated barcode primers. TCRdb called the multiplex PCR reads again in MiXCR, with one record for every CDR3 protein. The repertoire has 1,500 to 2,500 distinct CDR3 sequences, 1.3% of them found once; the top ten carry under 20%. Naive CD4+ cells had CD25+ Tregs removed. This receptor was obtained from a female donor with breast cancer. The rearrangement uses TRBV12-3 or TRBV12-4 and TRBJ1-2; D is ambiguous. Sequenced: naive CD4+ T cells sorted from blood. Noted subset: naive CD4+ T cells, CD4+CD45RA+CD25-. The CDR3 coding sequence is TGTGCCAGCAGTTTATCGGCAGGCAACTATGGCTACACCTTC. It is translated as CASSLSAGNYGYTF.